This T cell receptor beta chain was sequenced for a study of T cell repertoires in cytomegalovirus infection. Background on the study: In the study, CMV epitopes included recently identified HLA-C-restricted and well-studied HLA-B-restricted ones. Public signatures in TCR beta pointed to CMV infection and matching HLA type.

The CDR3 has 18 residues. Trimming shortened V by 2 bases and J by 0 bases, and 18 bases separated the two germline ends. Broader study findings: Dominating the ex vivo response were TCR beta clonotypes that were CMV-specific and HLA-C-restricted. Cumulative public TCR beta family frequency identified carriers of CMV plus the relevant HLA.

TCRdb re-derived calls from the reads in MiXCR, one entry per CDR3 protein. Of some 920,000 distinct CDR3 sequences in the sample, under 40% were seen once. This clonotype showed up just once. Its specificity is not known. This TCR derives from a human donor in good health (CMV status not recorded). Some clones in this sample may be carry-over from other donors' samples. The specimen comprised cultured CD8+ T cells from PBMCs, sampled from culture after CMV antigen stimulation. The chain couples TRBV12-3 or TRBV12-4 to TRBJ2-3, with no clear D. The CDR3 region is CASSLQQSHISSTDTQYF. In DNA, the CDR3 is TGTGCCAGCAGTTTACAGCAGTCCCATATATCTAGCACAGATACGCAGTATTTT.